Included here is one T cell receptor beta chain sequence, with context. This clonotype was seen a handful of times. Its antigen remains undetermined. Nothing much larger sits one base from this clone, and base qualities are not available. From cysteine to phenylalanine, the CDR3 is 14 amino acids long. Only the CDR3 region is kept as DNA, spanning 42 bases read in frame from base 1. Cut back by 3 bases and 4 bases, the V and J ends lie 12 bases apart. The germline V gene encodes CDR1 KGHSH and CDR2 LQKENI. This entry is derived from a study of response to subunit inactivated influenza vaccine (dated by TCRdb to between 2018 and 2020). Study-wide context: Deep quantitative T cell receptor repertoire profiling was used in the study to track responses to a trivalent subunit inactivated influenza vaccine. The study at large found these results: According to the authors, only a limited number of new T cells may be recruited by each seasonal influenza vaccination.

Library method: RT-PCR. Sequencing was performed on an Illumina HiSeq 2500. Using fastp at Q25 and MiXCR, TCRdb reprocessed the public reads and kept productive beta chains. Every distinct CDR3 protein forms one entry, paired with its most common genes and DNA. This sample comprises some 850,000 distinct CDR3 sequences, approximately 17% of them detected only once. The ten most abundant clones make up 11% of the sample. The chain joins TRBV18 to TRBJ1-1, with no D gene named confidently. The source of this sequence is a man aged 50-59 years who received an inactivated influenza vaccine. Donor details come from another sample of the same person, matched by shared clones. The sequences come from PBMCs from blood, collected 4 to 6 days after vaccination. This receptor has the CDR3 CASSPSRVGTEAFF. The sequence in DNA is TGTGCCAGCTCACCCTCGAGGGTTGGCACTGAAGCTTTCTTT.